This T cell receptor beta chain was documented in a study of shared clonotypes between healthy human individuals. The authors distributed each subset's genomic DNA evenly over several immunoSEQ plates. Assay: immunoSEQ multiplex PCR; the TCRdb copy retains only in-frame clones and omits some. The table has fewer than 550,000 clones, roughly 85% seen once. This clone appeared a few times. Its antigen is unidentified. The CDR3 spans 16 residues. In germline, CDR1 is LNHDA, CDR2 SQIVND (reference sequence). V lost 7 bases to trimming and J lost 9 bases; unmatched junction nucleotides: 18. Overall study results and limits: Blood alone was sampled, and tissue repertoires likely differ.

The clonotype was recovered from a woman aged 40 to 50 in good health. Some clones in this sample may be carry-over from other donors' samples. The specimen was PBMCs. The V and J genes are TRBV19 and TRBJ1-5, with TRBD1 matching over 7 bases. CDR3 residues: CASTSKRGQRMTPQHF. The CDR3, as DNA: TGTGCCAGTACTTCGAAGAGGGGACAGCGGATGACGCCCCAGCATTTT.